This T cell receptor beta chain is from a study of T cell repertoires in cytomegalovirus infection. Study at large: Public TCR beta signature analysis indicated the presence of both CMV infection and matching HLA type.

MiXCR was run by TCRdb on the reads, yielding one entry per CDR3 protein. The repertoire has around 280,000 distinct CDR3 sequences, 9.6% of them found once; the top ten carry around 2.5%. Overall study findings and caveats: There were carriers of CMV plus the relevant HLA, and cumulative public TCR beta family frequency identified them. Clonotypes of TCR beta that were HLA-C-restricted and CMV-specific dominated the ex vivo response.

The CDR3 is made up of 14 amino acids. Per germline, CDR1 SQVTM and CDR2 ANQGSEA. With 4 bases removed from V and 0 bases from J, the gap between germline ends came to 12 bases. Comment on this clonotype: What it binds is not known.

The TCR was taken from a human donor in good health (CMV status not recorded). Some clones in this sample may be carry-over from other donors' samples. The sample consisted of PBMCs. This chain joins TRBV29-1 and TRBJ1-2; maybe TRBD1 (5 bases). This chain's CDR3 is CSVVRTTPNYGYTF. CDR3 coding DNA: TGCAGCGTTGTGAGGACAACCCCTAACTATGGCTACACCTTC.